Given below is one T cell receptor (beta chain) in context. This entry belongs to a study of CD8 T cells in Susac syndrome. Germline loops: CDR1 DFQATT, CDR2 SNEGSKA (reference sequence). The CDR3 length is 15 residues. Trimming cost V 0 bases and J 2 bases, with 12 bases left between them. Sequencing targeted TCR beta in T cells from blood (CD8+ and CD4+). TEMRA cells underwent FACS enrichment and CD8+ and CD4+ T cells underwent negative isolation. Random hexamers were used to reverse transcribe about 0.45 to 1 ug of RNA. An immunoSEQ multiplex PCR generated amplified TCR beta CDR3 products spanning 54 Vbeta and 13 Jbeta. MiXCR, run by TCRdb on the immunoSEQ multiplex PCR reads, gives a single entry per CDR3 protein. Of about 200,000 distinct CDR3 sequences listed, 90% to 95% are singletons.

The chain recombines TRBV20-1 with TRBJ2-3, with D possibly matching TRBD2 (5 bases). The specimen sequenced was CD4+ T cells from PBMCs. The source is a human donor in good health. The CDR3 coding sequence is TGCAGTGCTAGAGATGACGACGGGATCACAGATACGCAGTATTTT. Translating it yields CSARDDDGITDTQYF.